This TCR beta chain emerged from a study of identical twins. TCRdb redid the calling of the 5' RACE reads with MiXCR, one entry per CDR3 protein. The sample includes approximately 300,000 distinct CDR3 sequences, 8.5% to 9.5% of them seen just once. The ends lost 4 bases at V and 6 bases at J; junction bases unmatched: 2. The germline V gene has CDR1 SEHNR and CDR2 FQNEAQ (reference sequence). The CDR3 covers 14 residues. This clonotype showed up just a few times. The same sample was also studied in work on yellow fever vaccine responses in identical twins.

Sample: CD8+ T cells sorted from blood. The clonotype comes from a woman aged 18-30 years in good health. The V and J genes are TRBV7-9 and TRBJ2-1; TRBD2 matches at 11 bases. CDR3 loop: CASSYLAGGNEQFF. CDR3 bases: TGTGCCAGCAGCTATCTAGCGGGGGGCAATGAGCAGTTCTTC.